This is a list of T cell receptor beta chains from one sample in a study of blood T cell repertoires in COVID-19. Assay used: immunoSEQ multiplex PCR; TCRdb lists only in-frame clones, some missing. The sample shows 85,000 to 100,000 clones, roughly nine tenths of them seen only once. The source material was peripheral blood. The source of these receptors is a man aged 55-75 years with acute or convalescent COVID-19. The CDR3 runs from the conserved cysteine through the conserved F or W. The D gene is left open where the match is weak. A clone size is listed for some rows: how often the clone was seen (once, few, many), or a class if it is expanded.

v_gene	d_gene	abundance	j_gene	CDR3aa	CDR3nt
TRBV3-1/TRBV3-2	.	.	TRBJ1-1	CASSRSQAEAFF	TGTGCCAGCAGCCGTAGTCAGGCTGAAGCTTTCTTT
TRBV11-2	.	.	TRBJ1-3	CASSSINGDSRNTIYF	TGTGCCAGCAGCTCAATAAACGGGGATAGTAGAAACACCATATATTTT
TRBV7-8	.	.	TRBJ2-5	CASSLIGQGPQETQYF	TGTGCCAGCAGCTTAATAGGGCAGGGGCCCCAAGAGACCCAGTACTTC
TRBV20-1	TRBD1	.	TRBJ1-1	CSASSGTVEAFF	TGCAGTGCTAGTTCCGGGACAGTTGAAGCTTTCTTT
TRBV11-3	.	.	TRBJ1-1	CASSLGGAEDTEAFF	TGTGCCAGCAGCTTGGGAGGGGCTGAGGACACTGAAGCTTTCTTT
TRBV7-9	.	.	TRBJ1-1	CASSSRGRENTEAFF	TGTGCCAGCAGCTCCCGAGGGAGGGAGAACACTGAAGCTTTCTTT
TRBV2	TRBD1	.	TRBJ2-1	CASSLQGASYNEQFF	TGTGCCAGCAGTCTACAGGGGGCTTCCTACAATGAGCAGTTCTTC
TRBV5-4	TRBD2	.	TRBJ2-3	CASSPGVAGGTDTQYF	TGTGCCAGCAGCCCGGGAGTAGCGGGGGGGACAGATACGCAGTATTTT
TRBV25-1	TRBD1	.	TRBJ1-5	CASSESGTGRLQPQHF	TGTGCCAGCAGTGAATCCGGGACAGGGCGATTACAGCCCCAGCATTTT
TRBV4-2	.	once	TRBJ2-5	CASSQGLRETQYF	TGTGCCAGCAGCCAAGGACTCCGGGAGACCCAGTACTTC
TRBV5-1	.	.	TRBJ2-3	CASSFQGGSGSTSTDTQYF	TGCGCCAGCAGCTTCCAGGGGGGATCGGGGAGTACCAGCACAGATACGCAGTATTTT
TRBV11-2	.	.	TRBJ1-1	CASSAYGIGDTEAFF	TGTGCCAGCAGCGCTTACGGTATAGGGGACACTGAAGCTTTCTTT
TRBV5-6	.	.	TRBJ1-4	CASSLGQGSKLFF	TGTGCCAGCAGCTTGGGGCAGGGTTCAAAACTGTTTTTT
TRBV7-8	.	.	TRBJ1-5	CASSRYSNQPQHF	TGTGCCAGCAGCCGCTATAGCAATCAGCCCCAGCATTTT
TRBV5-4	TRBD2	many	TRBJ2-7	CASSAADLGGSYEQYF	TGTGCCAGCAGCGCCGCTGATTTGGGAGGGTCCTACGAGCAGTACTTC
TRBV7-8	TRBD1	once	TRBJ1-5	CASSLVTGGGNQPQHF	TGTGCCAGCAGCTTAGTGACAGGGGGAGGCAATCAGCCCCAGCATTTT
TRBV3-1/TRBV3-2	TRBD1	.	TRBJ1-6	CASMDRDNSPLHF	TGTGCCAGCATGGACAGGGATAATTCACCCCTCCACTTT
TRBV12-5	.	.	TRBJ1-3	CASGLGPAGNTIYF	TGTGCTAGTGGTTTGGGCCCTGCGGGAAACACCATATATTTT
TRBV7-2	TRBD1	.	TRBJ1-2	CASSLDRGGGYTF	TGTGCCAGCAGCTTAGACAGGGGGGGTGGCTACACCTTC
TRBV7-9	.	.	TRBJ2-1	CASNPISGYNEQFF	TGTGCCAGCAACCCCATTTCGGGTTACAATGAGCAGTTCTTC
TRBV27	.	.	TRBJ1-2	CASSPPGGGYTF	TGTGCCAGCAGTCCCCCGGGGGGTGGCTACACCTTC
TRBV3-1/TRBV3-2	.	.	TRBJ2-1	CASSQYQNNEQFF	TGTGCCAGCAGCCAATATCAGAACAATGAGCAGTTCTTC
TRBV18	TRBD2	.	TRBJ2-5	CASSPPTSGGAGETQYF	TGTGCCAGCTCACCACCGACTAGCGGGGGGGCCGGAGAGACCCAGTACTTC
TRBV19	TRBD1	.	TRBJ1-1	CASTLYGDRRNTEAFF	TGTGCCAGTACCCTATACGGGGACAGGCGGAACACTGAAGCTTTCTTT
TRBV7-7	TRBD2	.	TRBJ2-3	CASSLGGRADTQYF	TGTGCCAGCAGCTTAGGGGGGAGGGCAGATACGCAGTATTTT
TRBV5-1	.	.	TRBJ1-5	CASSLSTGMNQPQHF	TGCGCCAGCAGCTTGTCCACGGGTATGAATCAGCCCCAGCATTTT
TRBV5-1	.	.	TRBJ1-1	CASSLVTSTNTEAFF	TGCGCCAGCAGCTTGGTTACAAGTACGAACACTGAAGCTTTCTTT
TRBV5-6	.	.	TRBJ1-1	CASSLVGRSNTEAFF	TGTGCCAGCAGCTTGGTCGGCAGGTCGAACACTGAAGCTTTCTTT
TRBV24-1	TRBD2	once	TRBJ2-2	CATSDGTSGASRTGELFF	TGTGCCACCAGTGATGGGACTAGCGGGGCCTCCCGGACCGGGGAGCTGTTTTTT
TRBV6-5	TRBD1	.	TRBJ1-2	CASSSPGQGAGYTF	TGTGCCAGCAGTTCACCGGGACAGGGTGCCGGCTACACCTTC
TRBV5-1	TRBD2	.	TRBJ2-1	CASSLSGGYYNEQFF	TGCGCCAGCAGCCTTAGCGGGGGCTATTACAATGAGCAGTTCTTC
TRBV5-4	TRBD1	.	TRBJ2-3	CASSRDSKIDTQYF	TGTGCCAGCAGCCGGGACAGTAAAATAGATACGCAGTATTTT
TRBV29-1	.	.	TRBJ1-3	CSVPGQIENTIYF	TGCAGCGTTCCCGGACAGATAGAAAACACCATATATTTT
TRBV6-1	.	.	TRBJ1-6	CASSEGTVNSPLHF	TGTGCCAGCAGTGAAGGGACAGTAAATTCACCCCTCCACTTT
TRBV3-1/TRBV3-2	TRBD1	few	TRBJ1-1	CASTPQGASTEAFF	TGTGCCAGCACCCCACAGGGGGCAAGCACTGAAGCTTTCTTT
TRBV30	.	.	TRBJ1-4	CAWSSGGLGEKLFF	TGTGCCTGGAGTTCCGGGGGGCTTGGTGAAAAACTGTTTTTT
TRBV3-1/TRBV3-2	.	.	TRBJ1-3	CASSQGHLSHTSGNTIYF	TGTGCCAGCAGCCAGGGACACCTAAGTCACACCTCTGGAAACACCATATATTTT
TRBV15	TRBD1	.	TRBJ1-2	CATSRDGTGDGYTF	TGTGCCACCAGCAGAGATGGGACAGGGGACGGCTACACCTTC
TRBV3-1/TRBV3-2	.	.	TRBJ2-4	CASSQSSSIQYF	TGTGCCAGCAGCCAAAGCTCAAGTATTCAGTACTTC
TRBV4-2	.	.	TRBJ1-1	CASGQEGPGRPPTEAFF	TGTGCCAGCGGCCAAGAGGGCCCAGGGAGGCCCCCGACTGAAGCTTTCTTT
TRBV5-6	.	.	TRBJ1-1	CASSLALEAFF	TGTGCCAGCAGCTTGGCCCTCGAAGCTTTCTTT
TRBV7-9	TRBD2	few	TRBJ2-3	CASSQGLAGRGTQYF	TGTGCCAGCAGCCAAGGACTAGCGGGGAGGGGTACGCAGTATTTT
TRBV10-3	.	.	TRBJ1-1	CAISDYGGEAFF	TGTGCCATCAGTGATTACGGTGGTGAAGCTTTCTTT
TRBV19	.	.	TRBJ1-3	CASSIATGLSGNTIYF	TGTGCCAGTAGTATCGCCACAGGGCTCTCTGGAAACACCATATATTTT
TRBV6-5	TRBD1	.	TRBJ2-1	CASRKNRGVDNEQFF	TGTGCCAGCAGGAAAAACAGGGGGGTGGACAATGAGCAGTTCTTC
TRBV19	TRBD1	.	TRBJ1-1	CASSIVTIGGAPEAFF	TGTGCCAGTAGTATAGTCACCATAGGGGGCGCACCTGAAGCTTTCTTT
TRBV5-1	.	.	TRBJ1-4	CASSPRGQTNEKLFF	TGCGCCAGCAGCCCCCGAGGACAAACAAATGAAAAACTGTTTTTT
TRBV4-1	.	.	TRBJ1-2	CASSQRGMDGYTF	TGCGCCAGCAGCCAAAGGGGGATGGACGGCTACACCTTC
TRBV5-1	.	.	TRBJ1-1	CASSLLRAPDTEAFF	TGCGCCAGCAGCTTGTTGAGGGCGCCGGACACTGAAGCTTTCTTT
TRBV7-2	TRBD1	.	TRBJ2-7	CASSNRQGVLYEQYF	TGTGCCAGCAGCAACCGACAGGGAGTCCTCTACGAGCAGTACTTC
TRBV7-2	.	.	TRBJ1-3	CASSPDTASGNTIYF	TGTGCCAGCAGCCCCGACACCGCCTCTGGAAACACCATATATTTT
TRBV6-5	.	.	TRBJ1-6	CASTRGGSYNSPLHF	TGTGCCAGCACCAGAGGGGGCTCCTATAATTCACCCCTCCACTTT
TRBV5-4	TRBD1	.	TRBJ2-7	CASSPGQGIYEQYF	TGTGCCAGCAGCCCCGGACAGGGGATCTACGAGCAGTACTTC
TRBV6-5	TRBD1	.	TRBJ2-2	CASSRTGWGTGELFF	TGTGCCAGCAGTAGGACAGGGTGGGGCACCGGGGAGCTGTTTTTT
TRBV18	.	.	TRBJ1-1	CASSPKDSMNTEAFF	TGTGCCAGCTCACCAAAGGACAGTATGAACACTGAAGCTTTCTTT
TRBV5-1	.	.	TRBJ2-3	CASSNGATDTQYF	TGCGCCAGCAGCAACGGAGCTACGGATACGCAGTATTTT
TRBV25-1	TRBD1	.	TRBJ1-1	CASSDGTGITEAFF	TGTGCCAGCAGTGATGGGACAGGGATCACTGAAGCTTTCTTT